One sample yielded the 27 T cell receptor beta chains listed below, sequenced in a study of beta chain features in type 1 diabetes. Study-wide points: Type 1 diabetes patients had moderately but significantly shorter TCRB CDR3s in all four CD4+ subsets.

No antigens are known for them. The study reverse transcribed the entire isolated RNA, so it sequenced expressed TCRB transcripts. The assay was immunoSEQ multiplex PCR, and TCRdb's table has in-frame clones only and misses some. The sample includes a few hundred thousand clones, around 10% of them seen just once. Sequenced sample: central memory CD4+ T cells from blood. The receptors stem from a man aged 25-40 years with type 1 diabetes.

V gene TRBV18 combines with J gene TRBJ2-5; TRBD2 might be the D (6 bases). Trimming took off 2 bases at V and 4 bases at J, with 8 bases between the two ends. The CDR3 totals 13 residues. Per germline, CDR1 KGHSH and CDR2 LQKENI. This CDR3 reads CASSPGAGETQYF. CDR3 nucleotides: TGTGCCAGCTCACCAGGAGCGGGAGAGACCCAGTACTTC. Looking up the rest from reference TRBV18 and TRBJ2-5 gives the full variable domain: NAGVMQNPRHLVRRRGQEARLRCSPMKGHSHVYWYRQLPEEGLKFMVYLQKENIIDESGMPKERFSAEFPKEGPSILRIQQVVRGDSAAYFCASSPGAGETQYFGPGTRLLVL.

This sequence joins TRBV9 and TRBJ2-3; D might be TRBD2 (7 bases). The V end lost 0 bases, the J end lost 4 bases, and 15 bases lay between the germline ends. The CDR3 length is 16 residues. Germline V gene sequence: CDR1 SGDLS, CDR2 YYNGEE. CDR3 DNA: TGTGCCAGCAGCGTAGCTCTAGCGGAGGGGGCAGATACGCAGTATTTT. It translates to CASSVALAEGADTQYF. The full variable domain, completed using reference TRBV9 and TRBJ2-3, is DSGVTQTPKHLITATGQRVTLRCSPRSGDLSVYWYQQSLDQGLQFLIQYYNGEERAKGNILERFSAQQFPDLHSELNLSSLELGDSALYFCASSVALAEGADTQYFGPGTRLTVL.

This clone was counted only a few times. Other DNA sequences in this sample translate to the same CDR3. The V call is TRBV5-1, the J call TRBJ2-5, with D perhaps TRBD1 (6 bases). CDR1 is SGHRS and CDR2 is YFSETQ in the germline V gene. V was clipped by 2 bases and J by 2 bases, with 10 bases between them. The CDR3 extends over 14 amino acids. The CDR3 reads CASSLRTDQETQYF. The CDR3 DNA sequence: TGCGCCAGCAGCTTACGGACAGATCAAGAGACCCAGTACTTC.

This clone was seen a few times. The rearrangement uses TRBV7-9 and TRBJ1-5; D is unclear. CDR1 and CDR2 from the germline V gene are SEHNR and FQNEAQ (reference sequence). Trimming stripped 5 bases from V and 3 bases from J, with 5 bases between. This CDR3 region has 12 residues. The CDR3 here is CASSNNNQPQHF. CDR3 nucleotide sequence: TGTGCCAGCAGCAACAACAATCAGCCCCAGCATTTT.

This clone was counted only a few times. The chain uses TRBV28 and TRBJ2-4; 9 nucleotides align to TRBD1. V lost 6 bases to trimming and J lost 6 bases; unmatched junction nucleotides: 6. Germline CDR1 and CDR2: MDHEN and SYDVKM. CDR3 length: 14 residues. CDR3 in DNA: TGTGCCAGCAGCCTACAGGGGGCCGGAAACATTCAGTACTTC. Translated, it gives CASSLQGAGNIQYF.

This clone has a count of ten or more. V usage is TRBV21-1 and J usage is TRBJ1-5; the table gives TRBD1 as D, unverified against the DNA. TRBV21-1 is a pseudogene segment. CDR3 size: 15 residues. CDR3 amino acids: CAPTVFGQDDQPQHF. The DNA for the CDR3 is TGTGCCCCAACTGTGTTCGGACAGGACGATCAGCCCCAGCATTTT.

The chain links TRBV25-1 to TRBJ2-7; TRBD2 agrees at 9 bases. V dropped 4 bases and J dropped 3; count of bases not matched to a gene: 10. Per germline, CDR1 MGHDK and CDR2 SYGVNS. This CDR3 is 16 amino acids long. CDR3 nucleotides: TGTGCCAGCAGTGGTACCCTCGGAGCGGGAGGCTACGAGCAGTACTTC. It translates to CASSGTLGAGGYEQYF.

The chain links TRBV5-1 to TRBJ2-5, with unresolved D. CDR1 is SGHRS, CDR2 YFSETQ, per germline. The CDR3 has 14 residues. The V gene lost 4 bases and the J gene lost 5 bases, with 15 bases spanning the gap. The CDR3 region is CASSKLATRETQYF. For the CDR3, the DNA is TGCGCCAGCAGCAAACTCGCGACGAGGGAGACCCAGTACTTC.

In this sample, this clone turned up a few times. The J gene is TRBJ2-5, the V gene TRBV4-3, with D hard to call. Germline V gene data show CDR1 as LGHNA and CDR2 as YSLEER. The CDR3 runs to 14 residues. Trimming shortened V by 4 bases and J by 5 bases, and 14 bases separated the two germline ends. CDR3 DNA sequence: TGCGCCAGCAGCCGCGCGGTGGGTACGGAGACCCAGTACTTC. Residues: CASSRAVGTETQYF.

The chain uses TRBV2 and TRBJ2-5, with D uncertain. In germline, CDR1 is SNHLY, CDR2 FYNNEI. CDR3 size: 13 residues. V was pared by 3 bases and J by 1 base, with 6 bases between. CDR3 sequence (DNA): TGTGCCAGCAGTGATACTCTCCAAGAGACCCAGTACTTC. Protein sequence: CASSDTLQETQYF.

CDR3 protein: CASSLLGNQPQHF. DNA of the CDR3: TGTGCCAGCAGTTTATTAGGCAATCAGCCCCAGCATTTT. V is TRBV28 and J is TRBJ1-5; D is undetermined. The germline V gene has CDR1 MDHEN and CDR2 SYDVKM. This CDR3 region has 13 residues. V lost 1 base and J lost 2, with 3 bases in between.

This clone has more than one count but fewer than ten. J is TRBJ2-5 and V is TRBV9, with D maybe TRBD2 (7 bases). The V end lost 0 bases, the J end lost 3 bases, and 15 bases lay between the germline ends. The CDR3 contains 16 residues. Germline CDR1 reads SGDLS; CDR2 reads YYNGEE. The CDR3 sequence is CASSVAIGGLEETQYF. CDR3 bases: TGTGCCAGCAGCGTAGCTATCGGGGGGCTCGAAGAGACCCAGTACTTC.

On this clone itself: Other DNA sequences of this sample code for an identical CDR3. The chain combines TRBV27 with TRBJ2-3; 7 nucleotides agree with TRBD1. The CDR3 sequence is 14 residues long. Germline V CDR1 and CDR2: MNHEY, SMNVEV (reference sequence). J lost 4 bases, V lost 0 bases, and 1 base had no gene match. The CDR3 here is CASSLSQGADTQYF. The CDR3 DNA reads as TGTGCCAGCAGTTTATCTCAGGGGGCAGATACGCAGTATTTT.

For the CDR3, the DNA is TGTGCCAGCAGCTTCCCAGGGGGCGGCTCCTACGAGCAGTACTTC. The encoded protein is CASSFPGGGSYEQYF. The chain is built from TRBV11-2 and TRBJ2-7, with 8 bases lining up with TRBD1. The CDR3 spans 15 residues. J gave up 0 bases and V 3 bases, and 4 bases lay outside the gene matches. Germline loops: CDR1 SGHAT, CDR2 FQNNGV.

This clone was seen repeatedly, ten times or more. V usage is TRBV28 and J usage is TRBJ2-3, with TRBD2 matching over 11 bases. After removal of 2 bases from V and 6 bases from J, the junction contained 13 bases not matched to a gene. Germline V CDR1 and CDR2: MDHEN, SYDVKM. CDR3 size: 18 residues. The CDR3 sequence: CASSLIAGLAGGEDTQYF. In nucleotides, the CDR3 is TGTGCCAGCAGTTTAATCGCGGGGCTAGCGGGAGGTGAGGATACGCAGTATTTT.

CDR3 bases: TGTGCCAGCTCACGACTAGCGGGCTCCTACGAGCAGTACTTC. Translating gives CASSRLAGSYEQYF. V is TRBV18 and J is TRBJ2-7; 10 bases line up with TRBD2. V dropped 4 bases and J dropped 0; count of bases not matched to a gene: 0. Germline V gene lookup returns CDR1 KGHSH and CDR2 LQKENI. The CDR3 covers 14 residues.

V gene TRBV5-1 combines with J gene TRBJ2-7, with 7 nucleotides matching TRBD1. There are 15 residues in the CDR3. Germline V lookup: CDR1 SGHRS, CDR2 YFSETQ. Trimming removed 3 bases from V and 0 bases from J; junction bases left unmatched: 6. CDR3 nucleotide sequence: TGCGCCAGCAGCTCCTTAGAGGGGGCCTCCTACGAGCAGTACTTC. It is translated as CASSSLEGASYEQYF.

This clone was recorded a few times. The chain recombines TRBV14 with TRBJ1-2; D is unresolved. Germline CDR1 SGHDN, CDR2 FVKESK. Trimming stripped 0 bases from V and 7 bases from J, with 18 bases between. This CDR3 region has 16 residues. The CDR3 nucleotides are TGTGCCAGCAGCCAAGATTCCCTTGACGGGATGGGTGGCTACACCTTC. Its translation is CASSQDSLDGMGGYTF.

This clone turned up a few times. The V and J genes are TRBV29-1 and TRBJ2-1; 10 bases line up with TRBD2. Germline assignment: CDR1 SQVTM and CDR2 ANQGSEA. With V trimmed by 7 bases and J by 2 bases, 8 bases remained unmatched. The CDR3 runs to 15 residues. The CDR3 protein is CSGKGLAGAYNEQFF. In DNA form, the CDR3 reads TGCAGCGGGAAGGGCCTAGCGGGGGCCTACAATGAGCAGTTCTTC.

This clone showed up just a few times. This chain links TRBV6-6 with TRBJ2-1; perhaps TRBD1 as D (5 bases). The germline V gene has CDR1 MNHNY and CDR2 SVGAGI (reference sequence). Between the trimmed V and J ends, which lost 5 bases and 6 bases, there was a span of 5 bases. The CDR3 is made up of 11 amino acids. CDR3 sequence: CASSDSNEQFF. The CDR3 bases are TGTGCCAGCAGTGACAGCAATGAGCAGTTCTTC.

This clone was recorded at least ten times. The CDR3 spells CASSLGWTGVTGEQYF. Written as DNA, the CDR3 is TGTGCCAGCAGTTTAGGGTGGACAGGAGTAACTGGGGAGCAGTACTTC. This chain uses TRBV27 with TRBJ2-7; the match to TRBD1 covers 7 bases. Germline V lookup: CDR1 MNHEY, CDR2 SMNVEV (reference sequence). The ends lost 2 bases at V and 7 bases at J; junction bases unmatched: 14. The CDR3 contains 16 residues.

There are a few counts of this clone. The rearrangement links TRBV5-6 to TRBJ2-1; 14 bases align to TRBD2. Germline values: CDR1 SGHDT, CDR2 YYEEEE. The CDR3 loop spans 16 amino acids. V was pared by 4 bases and J by 7 bases, with 7 bases of the junction left unmatched. The CDR3 bases are TGTGCCAGCAGCCGGGGACTAGCGGGAGAATATAATGAGCAGTTCTTC. It encodes CASSRGLAGEYNEQFF.

This clone was counted only a few times. Its ends do not fully match the called genes, so a read error is possible. J is TRBJ2-1 and V is TRBV6-5; perhaps TRBD1 as D (7 bases). The CDR3 extends over 14 amino acids. Germline CDR1 reads MNHEY; CDR2 reads SVGAGI. Here the CDR3 reads CAISGTVRENEQFF. CDR3 nucleotide sequence: TGTGCCATCAGTGGGACAGTCCGGGAGAATGAGCAGTTCTTC.

This clone appeared many times. The rearrangement uses TRBV28 and TRBJ2-6; D may be TRBD1 (6 bases). From germline, CDR1 is MDHEN and CDR2 SYDVKM. Trimming pared 5 bases from V and 2 bases from J, leaving 13 bases between. CDR3 length equals 16 residues. The chain's CDR3 is CASSTPYRAGANVLTF. The CDR3 DNA is TGTGCCAGCAGTACTCCATACAGGGCTGGGGCCAACGTCCTGACTTTC.

J is TRBJ1-1 and V is TRBV6-5, with TRBD1 matching over 7 bases. J lost 1 base, V lost 4 bases, and 3 bases had no gene match. CDR3 size: 14 residues. In germline, CDR1 is MNHEY, CDR2 SVGAGI. CDR3 sequence: CASSSRGANTEAFF. The DNA for the CDR3 is TGTGCCAGCAGTTCCAGGGGGGCGAACACTGAAGCTTTCTTT.

This sequence joins TRBV25-1 and TRBJ1-3; TRBD1 might be the D (5 bases). In germline, CDR1 is MGHDK, CDR2 SYGVNS. V shed 2 bases and J shed 4 bases, with 12 bases lying between them. The CDR3 runs 15 residues. Here the CDR3 DNA reads TGTGCCAGCAGTGAAGGGGGTACTGTAGGAAACACCATATATTTT. Translated, it gives CASSEGGTVGNTIYF. The complete variable domain, with remaining parts taken from reference TRBV25-1 and TRBJ1-3, reads EADIYQTPRYLVIGTGKKITLECSQTMGHDKMYWYQQDPGMELHLIHYSYGVNSTEKGDLSSESTVSRIRTEHFPLTLESARPSHTSQYLCASSEGGTVGNTIYFGEGSWLTVV.

This clone was picked up many times. V usage is TRBV27 and J usage is TRBJ1-2; 7 bases match TRBD1. Germline V gene data show CDR1 as MNHEY and CDR2 as SMNVEV (reference sequence). The V and J ends lost 0 bases and 0 bases, in that order; junction bases with no gene match: 4. CDR3 size: 16 residues. This CDR3 is CASSLSGQRTNYGYTF. In DNA form, the CDR3 reads TGTGCCAGCAGTTTATCGGGACAGCGAACTAACTATGGCTACACCTTC.